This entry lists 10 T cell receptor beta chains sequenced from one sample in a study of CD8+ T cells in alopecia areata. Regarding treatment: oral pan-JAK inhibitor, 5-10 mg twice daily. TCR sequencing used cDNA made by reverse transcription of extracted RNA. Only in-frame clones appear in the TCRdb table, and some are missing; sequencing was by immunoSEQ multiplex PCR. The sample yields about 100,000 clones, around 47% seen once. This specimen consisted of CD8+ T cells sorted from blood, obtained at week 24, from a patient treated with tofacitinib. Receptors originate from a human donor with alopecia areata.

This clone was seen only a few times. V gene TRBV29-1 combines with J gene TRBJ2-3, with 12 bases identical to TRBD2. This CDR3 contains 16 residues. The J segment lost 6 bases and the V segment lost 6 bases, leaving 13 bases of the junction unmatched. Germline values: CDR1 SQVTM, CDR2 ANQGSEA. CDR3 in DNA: TGCAGCGTCGGCCTAGCGGGAGGGGCGGGAGAGGATACGCAGTATTTT. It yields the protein CSVGLAGGAGEDTQYF.

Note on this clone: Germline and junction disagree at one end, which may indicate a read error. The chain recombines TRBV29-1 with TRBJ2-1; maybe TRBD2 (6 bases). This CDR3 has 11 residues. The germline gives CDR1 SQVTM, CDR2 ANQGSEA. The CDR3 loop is CSVFRDSLVLF. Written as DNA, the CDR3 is TGCAGCGTTTTCCGGGACTCCTTAGTGCTCTTC.

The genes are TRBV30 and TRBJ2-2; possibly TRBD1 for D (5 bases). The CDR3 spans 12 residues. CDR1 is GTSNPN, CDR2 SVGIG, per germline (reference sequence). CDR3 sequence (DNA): TGTGCTTTTGACCAAGGGGCCGGGGAGCTGTTTTTT. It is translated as CAFDQGAGELFF.

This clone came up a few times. The CDR3 DNA follows: TGTGCCAGTAGTACCAGGGGCCCCTACAATGAGCAGTTCTTC. This sequence encodes CASSTRGPYNEQFF. J is TRBJ2-1 and V is TRBV19; D possibly corresponds to TRBD1 (6 bases). Trimming took 4 bases from V and 2 from J, leaving 9 bases between them. This CDR3 is 14 amino acids long. Looked up from germline, CDR1 is LNHDA and CDR2 is SQIVND (reference sequence).

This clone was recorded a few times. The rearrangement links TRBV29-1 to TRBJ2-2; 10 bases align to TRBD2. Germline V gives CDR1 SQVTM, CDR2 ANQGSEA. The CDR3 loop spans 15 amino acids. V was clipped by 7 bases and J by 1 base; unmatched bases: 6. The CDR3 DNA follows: TGCAGCGCAGCGGGAGGGCTAGGGAACACCGGGGAGCTGTTTTTT. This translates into CSAAGGLGNTGELFF.

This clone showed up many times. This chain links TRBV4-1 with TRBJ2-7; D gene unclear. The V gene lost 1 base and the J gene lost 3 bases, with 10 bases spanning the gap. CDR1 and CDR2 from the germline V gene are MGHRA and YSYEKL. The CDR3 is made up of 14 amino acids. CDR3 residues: CASSQVPGNYEQYF. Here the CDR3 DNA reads TGCGCCAGCAGCCAAGTACCGGGCAACTACGAGCAGTACTTC.

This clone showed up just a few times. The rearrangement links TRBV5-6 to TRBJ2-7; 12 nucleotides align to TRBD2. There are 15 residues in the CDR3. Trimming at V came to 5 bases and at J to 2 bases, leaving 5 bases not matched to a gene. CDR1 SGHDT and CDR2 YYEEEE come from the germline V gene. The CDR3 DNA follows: TGTGCCAGCAGGCCGAGACTAGCGGGAGCCTACGAGCAGTACTTC. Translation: CASRPRLAGAYEQYF.

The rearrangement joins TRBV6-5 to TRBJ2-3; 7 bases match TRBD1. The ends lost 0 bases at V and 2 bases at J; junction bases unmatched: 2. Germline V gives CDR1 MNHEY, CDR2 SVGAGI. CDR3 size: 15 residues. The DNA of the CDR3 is TGTGCCAGCAGTTACTCGGGACAGATCACAGATACGCAGTATTTT. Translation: CASSYSGQITDTQYF.

The DNA for the CDR3 is TGCAGTGCCACCCCCGGGCTCTCCTACGAGCAGTACTTC. As protein: CSATPGLSYEQYF. This chain uses TRBV29-1 with TRBJ2-7; D ambiguous. CDR1 is SQVTM, CDR2 ANQGSEA, per germline. The CDR3 extends over 13 amino acids.

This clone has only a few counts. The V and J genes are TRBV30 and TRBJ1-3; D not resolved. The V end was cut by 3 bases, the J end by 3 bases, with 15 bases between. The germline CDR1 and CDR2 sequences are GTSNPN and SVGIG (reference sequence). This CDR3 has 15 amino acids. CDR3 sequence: CAWSPRVAGGNTIYF. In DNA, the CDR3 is TGTGCCTGGAGCCCGAGGGTGGCAGGTGGAAACACCATATATTTT.